The source of this TCR beta chain is a study of blood T cells in healthy people across ages. Researchers report isolating at least 7 million PBMCs per sample. It was with a sample-barcoded 5' primer and a J-beta primer mix that a second PCR of roughly 7 to 12 cycles was run. One entry per CDR3 protein, called by TCRdb with MiXCR from the 5' RACE reads. The data show some 670,000 distinct CDR3 sequences, about 51% seen once. The length of the CDR3 is 13 residues. V lost 1 base and J 5 bases, leaving 6 bases between the germline ends. This clonotype originated in a woman older than 75 in good health. Sample: blood. This chain links TRBV12-3 or TRBV12-4 with TRBJ1-5, with D unresolved. The CDR3 region is CASSLDLYQPQHF. In DNA, the CDR3 is TGTGCCAGCAGTTTAGACCTGTATCAGCCCCAGCATTTT.